The clone carrying this TCR beta chain was seen once. The record originates from a study of blood T cell repertoires in COVID-19. Study-level information: The study drew acute and convalescent COVID-19 samples from the United States, Italy and Spain. Sources were T cells, B-cell-depleted T cells, or PBMCs; the material itself was cDNA or gDNA.

Original processing methods: Cell counts per sample came from amplifying reference gene primers. Libraries were prepared by immunoSEQ multiplex PCR; TCRdb keeps only in-frame clonotypes and omits some of them. That table is the source of V, J and clone size, and D and trimming were worked out from the DNA. The sample contains 250,000 to 300,000 clones, roughly nine tenths of which appear only once. In Seattle, patients joined the study during active infection and were tracked longitudinally. Germline V lookup: CDR1 SGHRS, CDR2 YFSETQ. CDR3 size: 13 residues. Trimming left V 0 bases short and J 5 bases short, with 8 bases between.

The chain couples TRBV5-1 to TRBJ2-5; D gene uncertain. The sequenced material came from peripheral blood. The receptor comes from a woman under 40 with COVID-19, enrolled during active disease. The CDR3 region is CASSLGARETQYF. CDR3 nucleotide sequence: TGCGCCAGCAGCTTGGGGGCACGGGAGACCCAGTACTTC. The full variable domain, completed using reference TRBV5-1 and TRBJ2-5, is KAGVTQTPRYLIKTRGQQVTLSCSPISGHRSVSWYQQTPGQGLQFLFEYFSETQRNKGNFPGRFSGRQFSNSRSEMNVSTLELGDSALYLCASSLGARETQYFGPGTRLLVL.